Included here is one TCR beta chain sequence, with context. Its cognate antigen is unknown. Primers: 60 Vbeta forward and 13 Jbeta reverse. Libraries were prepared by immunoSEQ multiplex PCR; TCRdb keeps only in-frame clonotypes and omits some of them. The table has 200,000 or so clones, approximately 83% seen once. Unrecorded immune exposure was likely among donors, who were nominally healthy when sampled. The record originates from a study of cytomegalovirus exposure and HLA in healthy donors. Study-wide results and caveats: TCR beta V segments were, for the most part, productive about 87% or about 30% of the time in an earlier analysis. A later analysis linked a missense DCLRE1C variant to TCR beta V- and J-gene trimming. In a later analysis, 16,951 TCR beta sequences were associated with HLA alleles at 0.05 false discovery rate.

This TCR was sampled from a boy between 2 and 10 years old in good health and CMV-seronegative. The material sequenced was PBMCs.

This CDR3 reads CASSQGHVPFF. The CDR3, as DNA: TGTGCCAGCAGCCAAGGGCACGTGCCGTTCTTC. The genes are TRBV14 and TRBJ2-1, with D hard to call. CDR3 length: 11 amino acids. Looked up from germline, CDR1 is SGHDN and CDR2 is FVKESK. The germline V and J ends were trimmed by 1 base and 15 bases, with 10 bases remaining between them.